A selection of T cell receptor beta chains follows, all from one sample in a study of OX40 agonist ivuxolimab in advanced cancers. The table came from immunoSEQ multiplex PCR; TCRdb's copy has only in-frame clones and leaves some out. The repertoire holds fewer than 85,000 clones, with approximately 80% as singletons. Specimen: CD4+ or CD8+ T cells sorted from blood, collected in a trial of the OX40 agonist ivuxolimab. The receptor set was obtained from an adult with an advanced solid tumor such as melanoma, head and neck, liver or kidney cancer. The CDR3 runs from the conserved cysteine through the conserved F or W. A D gene is named only where the DNA matches it firmly. A clone size is listed for some rows: how often the clone was seen (once, few, many), or a class if it is expanded.

CDR3 | DNA | J | V | size | D
CASSPQGAGYGYTF | TGTGCCAGCAGCCCACAGGGGGCTGGATATGGCTACACCTTC | TRBJ1-2 | TRBV9 | few | TRBD1
CASTNGANTEAFF | TGTGCCAGCACCAACGGGGCGAACACTGAAGCTTTCTTT | TRBJ1-1 | TRBV6-5 | few | -
CASSFPRTEAFF | TGTGCCAGCAGCTTCCCGAGGACTGAAGCTTTCTTT | TRBJ1-1 | TRBV5-8 | once | -
CASSSPSGSYEQYF | TGTGCCAGCAGTTCTCCTAGCGGGAGCTACGAGCAGTACTTC | TRBJ2-7 | TRBV28 | - | TRBD2
CASSFVRSGEQYF | TGTGCCAGCAGTTTCGTGAGGAGCGGGGAGCAGTATTTT | TRBJ2-3 | TRBV6-5 | - | TRBD2
CSAREQAEAFF | TGCAGTGCTAGAGAGCAAGCTGAAGCTTTCTTT | TRBJ1-1 | TRBV20-1 | - | -
CSAPRTGELFF | TGCAGTGCCCCGAGGACCGGGGAGCTGTTTTTT | TRBJ2-2 | TRBV20-1 | - | -
CASSVGVGRNTEAFF | TGTGCCAGCAGCGTAGGGGTAGGGAGGAACACTGAAGCTTTCTTT | TRBJ1-1 | TRBV9 | - | -
CASSLFSGGTDTQYF | TGTGCCAGCAGCTTATTTAGCGGGGGCACAGATACGCAGTATTTT | TRBJ2-3 | TRBV5-4 | - | TRBD2
CASSQDRGYGYTF | TGTGCCAGCAGTCAGGACAGAGGCTATGGCTACACCTTC | TRBJ1-2 | TRBV27 | - | -
CASSVGGTYNEQFF | TGTGCCAGCAGCGTAGGCGGAACCTACAATGAGCAGTTCTTC | TRBJ2-1 | TRBV9 | - | -
CASSLVGTNYGYTF | TGTGCCAGCAGCTTGGTCGGGACTAACTATGGCTACACCTTC | TRBJ1-2 | TRBV5-4 | - | -
CSAGTVQETQYF | TGCAGCGCCGGGACAGTCCAAGAGACCCAGTACTTC | TRBJ2-5 | TRBV29-1 | - | TRBD1
CASSQVLKLTGADYGYTF | TGTGCCAGCAGCCAAGTTCTGAAACTCACAGGGGCCGATTATGGCTACACCTTC | TRBJ1-2 | TRBV4-2 | once | TRBD1
CASSPGNYGYTF | TGTGCCAGCAGTCCGGGAAACTATGGCTACACCTTC | TRBJ1-2 | TRBV28 | - | -
CASTKQGQGIFREKLFF | TGTGCCAGCACCAAACAAGGACAGGGGATTTTTAGGGAAAAACTGTTTTTT | TRBJ1-4 | TRBV28 | - | TRBD1
CASSPTGQGDYGYTF | TGTGCCAGCAGCCCTACGGGACAGGGGGACTATGGCTACACCTTC | TRBJ1-2 | TRBV5-8 | - | TRBD1
CAWSVLTATGTSGYTF | TGTGCCTGGAGTGTCCTGACGGCGACAGGCACCTCCGGCTACACCTTC | TRBJ1-2 | TRBV30 | - | -
CASSVEDGFYEQYF | TGTGCCAGCAGCGTAGAGGACGGGTTCTACGAGCAGTACTTC | TRBJ2-7 | TRBV9 | - | -
CASSLPANYGYTF | TGTGCCAGCAGTTTGCCAGCAAACTATGGCTACACCTTC | TRBJ1-2 | TRBV28 | - | -
CASSPQRGGTSGGATTGELFF | TGTGCCAGCAGCCCGCAAAGGGGAGGGACTAGCGGGGGGGCGACCACCGGGGAGCTGTTTTTT | TRBJ2-2 | TRBV4-2 | - | TRBD2
CASSRSGQPSEGGANVLTF | TGCGCCAGCAGCAGATCGGGACAGCCATCCGAAGGTGGGGCCAACGTCCTGACTTTC | TRBJ2-6 | TRBV5-1 | - | TRBD1
CASSQEAPTSGSSNEQFF | TGTGCCAGCAGCCAAGAGGCCCCCACTAGCGGGTCTAGCAATGAGCAGTTCTTC | TRBJ2-1 | TRBV4-2 | - | TRBD2
CASSAGSSGNTIYF | TGCGCCAGCAGTGCGGGTTCCTCTGGAAACACCATATATTTT | TRBJ1-3 | TRBV10-1 | - | -
CASSLGTLQETQYF | TGTGCCAGCAGCTTGGGAACACTTCAAGAGACCCAGTACTTC | TRBJ2-5 | TRBV5-4 | - | -
CAWSVSSNYEQYF | TGTGCCTGGAGTGTTTCAAGCAACTACGAGCAGTACTTC | TRBJ2-7 | TRBV30 | many | -
CASSGQGYEQYF | TGTGCCAGCAGCGGACAGGGCTACGAGCAGTACTTC | TRBJ2-7 | TRBV6-1 | - | TRBD1
CASSPGQTAGGYTF | TGTGCCAGCAGCCCGGGACAGACCGCGGGTGGCTACACCTTC | TRBJ1-2 | TRBV11-2 | - | TRBD1
CASTTGTSNYEQFF | TGTGCCAGCACCACCGGGACTAGTAACTATGAGCAGTTCTTC | TRBJ2-1 | TRBV5-6 | once | TRBD2
CASSIPGDSGNTIYF | TGTGCCAGCAGTATCCCCGGCGACTCTGGAAACACCATATATTTT | TRBJ1-3 | TRBV28 | - | -
CAWSVWGRETQYF | TGTGCCTGGAGTGTATGGGGGAGGGAGACCCAGTACTTC | TRBJ2-5 | TRBV30 | - | -
CSVQGQGGEDTQYF | TGCAGCGTTCAGGGACAGGGGGGTGAAGATACGCAGTATTTT | TRBJ2-3 | TRBV29-1 | - | TRBD1
CASSPGQSAGTEAFF | TGTGCCAGCTCACCAGGTCAATCGGCAGGCACTGAAGCTTTCTTT | TRBJ1-1 | TRBV18 | - | -
CASSLVGVGTGELFF | TGTGCCAGCAGCTTGGTAGGGGTGGGCACCGGGGAGCTGTTTTTT | TRBJ2-2 | TRBV5-4 | - | -
CATRRQGSVDYGYTF | TGTGCCACCAGAAGGCAGGGAAGTGTAGACTATGGCTACACCTTC | TRBJ1-2 | TRBV10-3 | - | -
CASGLGTSSGLPHEQYF | TGTGCTAGTGGTTTGGGCACCTCCTCGGGACTGCCCCACGAGCAGTACTTC | TRBJ2-7 | TRBV12-5 | - | -
CASSTGTGLRETQYF | TGTGCCAGTAGTACCGGGACAGGGCTCAGGGAGACCCAGTACTTC | TRBJ2-5 | TRBV19 | - | TRBD1
CASSREGISYEQYF | TGTGCCAGCAGTCGGGAGGGAATCTCCTACGAGCAGTACTTC | TRBJ2-7 | TRBV2 | - | TRBD2
CASKGAYRYGYTF | TGTGCCAGCAAGGGGGCATATCGATATGGCTACACCTTC | TRBJ1-2 | TRBV2 | - | TRBD1
CAWSHSGRVYNEQFF | TGTGCCTGGAGCCACAGCGGGAGGGTCTACAATGAGCAGTTCTTC | TRBJ2-1 | TRBV30 | - | TRBD2
CASSPSPGGDEQYF | TGTGCCAGCTCACCAAGTCCAGGTGGCGACGAGCAGTACTTC | TRBJ2-7 | TRBV18 | - | -
CAWTGAGKETQYF | TGTGCCTGGACGGGGGCCGGAAAAGAGACCCAGTACTTC | TRBJ2-5 | TRBV30 | once | -
CASSPGTSGTNEQFF | TGTGCCAGCAGCCCAGGAACTAGCGGGACCAATGAGCAGTTCTTC | TRBJ2-1 | TRBV6-4 | - | TRBD2
CASSLRLLDEAFF | TGTGCCAGTAGTCTTCGGCTTCTCGATGAAGCTTTCTTT | TRBJ1-1 | TRBV19 | - | -
CASRGRQGVGEKLFF | TGTGCCAGCAGAGGACGTCAGGGGGTTGGTGAAAAACTGTTTTTT | TRBJ1-4 | TRBV28 | once | TRBD1
CASRTGTQYEQYF | TGTGCCAGCAGGACCGGGACCCAGTACGAGCAGTACTTC | TRBJ2-7 | TRBV2 | once | -
CASSEAGIQPQHF | TGTGCCAGCAGTGAAGCAGGGATCCAGCCCCAACATTTT | TRBJ1-5 | TRBV6-1 | - | -
CAISGLPRGIGNQPQHF | TGTGCCATCAGTGGTCTGCCTCGAGGGATAGGCAATCAGCCCCAGCATTTT | TRBJ1-5 | TRBV10-3 | few | -
CASSSGLNIGNEQFF | TGTGCCAGCAGCTCGGGCCTAAACATCGGCAATGAGCAGTTCTTC | TRBJ2-1 | TRBV7-9 | - | -
CASSGSKSRSRSSETQYF | TGCGCCAGCAGCGGGTCGAAGTCCCGGAGCCGTAGTTCGGAGACCCAGTACTTC | TRBJ2-5 | TRBV5-1 | - | -
CASSTGGQGGNEKLFF | TGTGCCAGCAGCACAGGCGGACAGGGAGGGAATGAAAAACTGTTTTTT | TRBJ1-4 | TRBV5-4 | - | TRBD1
CASSGGDRASSGNTIYF | TGTGCCAGCAGCGGGGGGGACAGGGCCTCCTCTGGAAACACCATATATTTT | TRBJ1-3 | TRBV9 | - | TRBD1
CASSRLETYEQYF | TGCGCCAGCAGCCGCCTCGAGACCTACGAGCAGTACTTC | TRBJ2-7 | TRBV5-1 | - | -
CASSPPGTRQYF | TGTGCCAGCAGCCCACCAGGCACTCGGCAGTACTTC | TRBJ2-7 | TRBV7-9 | once | -
CPRAAGNYGYTF | TGCCCCAGGGCGGCAGGGAACTATGGCTACACCTTC | TRBJ1-2 | TRBV21-1 | - | -
CASSQGLAGRGAQYF | TGTGCCAGCAGCCAGGGACTAGCGGGGAGGGGGGCCCAGTACTTC | TRBJ2-5 | TRBV2 | - | TRBD2